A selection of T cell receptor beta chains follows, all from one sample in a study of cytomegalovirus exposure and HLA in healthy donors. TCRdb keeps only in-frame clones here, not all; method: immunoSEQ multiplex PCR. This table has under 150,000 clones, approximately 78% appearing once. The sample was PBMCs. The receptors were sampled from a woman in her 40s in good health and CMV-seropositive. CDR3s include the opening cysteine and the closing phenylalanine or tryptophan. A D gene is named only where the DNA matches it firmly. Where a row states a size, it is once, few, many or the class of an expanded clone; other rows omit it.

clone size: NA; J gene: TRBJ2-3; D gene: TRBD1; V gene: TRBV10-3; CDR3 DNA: TGTGCCATCAGTGAGTCGATGACAGGGGGATCGGATACGCAGTATTTT; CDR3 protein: CAISESMTGGSDTQYF
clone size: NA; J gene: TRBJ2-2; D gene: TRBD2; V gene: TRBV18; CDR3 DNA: TGTGCCAGCTCACCGGGACTACCTAACACCGGGGAGCTGTTTTTT; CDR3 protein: CASSPGLPNTGELFF
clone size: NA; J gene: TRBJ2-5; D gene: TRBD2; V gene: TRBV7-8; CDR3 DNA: TGTGCCAGCAGCTACGGGACTAGAGAGACCCAGTACTTC; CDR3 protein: CASSYGTRETQYF
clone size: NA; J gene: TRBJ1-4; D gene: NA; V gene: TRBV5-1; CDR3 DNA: TGCGCCAGCAGCTTGGCACAGGGCGGCAGTGAAAAACTGTTTTTT; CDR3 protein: CASSLAQGGSEKLFF
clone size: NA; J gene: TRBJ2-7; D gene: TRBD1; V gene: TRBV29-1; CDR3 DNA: TGCAGCGTCGGGGACAGCGCAAACAACGAGCAGTACTTC; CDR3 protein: CSVGDSANNEQYF
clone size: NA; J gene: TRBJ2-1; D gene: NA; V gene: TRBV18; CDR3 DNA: TGTGCCAGCTCACCAACTAGCTCCTACAATGAGCAGTTCTTC; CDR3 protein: CASSPTSSYNEQFF
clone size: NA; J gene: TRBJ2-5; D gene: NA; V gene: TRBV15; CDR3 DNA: TGTGCCACCAGCCTTTGGGGGGAGGCGTCCCAAGAGACCCAGTACTTC; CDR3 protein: CATSLWGEASQETQYF
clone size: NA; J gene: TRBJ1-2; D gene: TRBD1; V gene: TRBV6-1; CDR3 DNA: TGTGCCATCCAGACAGGGGTTAACTATGGCTACACCTTC; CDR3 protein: CAIQTGVNYGYTF
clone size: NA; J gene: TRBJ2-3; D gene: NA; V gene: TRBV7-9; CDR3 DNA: TGTTCCAGCAGCTTAGTAAGAGGAGGACAGTTAACAGATACGCAGTATTTT; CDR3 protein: CSSSLVRGGQLTDTQYF
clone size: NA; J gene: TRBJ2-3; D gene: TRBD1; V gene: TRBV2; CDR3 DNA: TGTGCCAGCAGTCCCACAGGGGGCGCAGATACGCAGTATTTT; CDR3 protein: CASSPTGGADTQYF
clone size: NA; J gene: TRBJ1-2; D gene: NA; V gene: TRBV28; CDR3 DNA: TGTGCCAGCAGGTCGGGAGTCACTAACTATGGCTACACCTTC; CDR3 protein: CASRSGVTNYGYTF
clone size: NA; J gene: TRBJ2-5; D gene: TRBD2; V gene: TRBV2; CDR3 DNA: TGTGCCAGCAGTGGGACTAGCGGGTATCAAGAGACCCAGTACTTC; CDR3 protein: CASSGTSGYQETQYF
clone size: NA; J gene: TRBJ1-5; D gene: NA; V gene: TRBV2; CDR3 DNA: TGTGCCAGCAGTCGTGAGACAGCCTATAGCAATCAGCCCCAGCATTTT; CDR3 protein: CASSRETAYSNQPQHF
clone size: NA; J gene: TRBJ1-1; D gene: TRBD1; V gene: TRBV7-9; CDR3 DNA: TGTGCCAGCAGTGGACAGGGGAGGAACACTGAAGCTTTCTTT; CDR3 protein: CASSGQGRNTEAFF
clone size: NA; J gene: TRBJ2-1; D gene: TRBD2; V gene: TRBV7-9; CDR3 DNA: TGTGCCAGCATCCCCCTTGGCGGGAGGGGGTACAATGAGCAGTTCTTC; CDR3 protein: CASIPLGGRGYNEQFF
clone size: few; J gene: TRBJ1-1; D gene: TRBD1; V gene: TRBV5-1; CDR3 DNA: TGCGCCAGCAGCTTGCGTTCCGGGACAGGGAGGACTGAAGCTTTCTTT; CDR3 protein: CASSLRSGTGRTEAFF
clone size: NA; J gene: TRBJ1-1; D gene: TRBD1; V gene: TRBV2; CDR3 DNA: TGTGCCAGCGACCAGAGGAGAGCCGGGACAGTGAACACTGAAGCTTTCTTT; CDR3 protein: CASDQRRAGTVNTEAFF
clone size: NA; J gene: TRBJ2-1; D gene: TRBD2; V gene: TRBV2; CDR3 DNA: TGTGCCAGCAGACTAGCGAACTACAATGAGCAGTTCTTC; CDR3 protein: CASRLANYNEQFF
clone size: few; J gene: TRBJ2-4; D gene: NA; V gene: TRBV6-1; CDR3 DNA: TGTGCCAGCAGCGCGGGGGCCAAAAACATTCAGTACTTC; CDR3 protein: CASSAGAKNIQYF
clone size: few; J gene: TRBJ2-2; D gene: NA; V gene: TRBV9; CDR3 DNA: TGTGCCAGCAGCCCCCCGAGCTCACACACCGGGGAGCTGTTTTTT; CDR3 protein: CASSPPSSHTGELFF
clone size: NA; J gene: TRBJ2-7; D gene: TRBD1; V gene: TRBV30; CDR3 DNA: TGTGCCTGGCAGGGACAGGGGTACGAGCAGTACTTC; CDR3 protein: CAWQGQGYEQYF
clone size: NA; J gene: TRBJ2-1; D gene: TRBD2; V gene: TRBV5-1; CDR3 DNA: TGCGCCAGCAGCTTGGGGTATAGTAGCGGGAGTGATAATGAGCAGTTCTTC; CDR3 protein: CASSLGYSSGSDNEQFF
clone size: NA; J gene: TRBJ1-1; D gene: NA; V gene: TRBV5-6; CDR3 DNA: TGTGCCAGCAGCTTGGGAAGAAGGGGGACTGAAGCTTTCTTT; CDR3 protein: CASSLGRRGTEAFF
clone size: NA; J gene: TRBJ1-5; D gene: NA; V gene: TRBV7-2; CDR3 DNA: TGTGCCAGCAGCTTTAGTAGCAATCAGCCCCAGCATTTT; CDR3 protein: CASSFSSNQPQHF
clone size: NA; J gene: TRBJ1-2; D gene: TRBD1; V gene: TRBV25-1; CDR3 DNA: TGTGCCAGCAGTGGGACAGGGGGTGGCTATGGCTACACCTTC; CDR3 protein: CASSGTGGGYGYTF